Listed below are T cell receptor beta chains from one sample, sequenced in a study of vaccination effects on CD4 cells after COVID-19. Their cognate antigens are unknown. Repertoires were generated with immunoSEQ multiplex PCR, while TCRdb's copy carries only in-frame clones and drops some. The sample contains approximately 66,000 clones, around 79% of which appear only once. The sequenced sample was CD4+ T cells from PBMCs cultured without peptide, obtained after COVID-19 vaccination. The receptors stem from a human donor who received a COVID-19 vaccine. Both conserved end residues are part of each CDR3. D genes are given only for firm matches. Not every row has a clone size; where given, it reads once, few, many or a size class.

V,size,J,D,CDR3,DNA
TRBV30,NA,TRBJ1-5,NA,CAWSLFSNQPQHF,TGTGCCTGGAGTCTCTTTAGCAATCAGCCCCAGCATTTT
TRBV13,NA,TRBJ1-1,NA,CASSFGKSTEAFF,TGTGCCAGCAGCTTTGGGAAGAGCACTGAAGCTTTCTTT
TRBV4-1,NA,TRBJ2-2,NA,CASSQEPQRNTGELFF,TGCGCCAGCAGCCAAGAGCCCCAAAGGAACACCGGGGAGCTGTTTTTT
TRBV19,few,TRBJ1-6,TRBD1,CASSTTGGTSPLHF,TGTGCCAGTAGTACGACAGGGGGCACTTCACCCCTCCACTTT
TRBV15,NA,TRBJ2-1,TRBD1,CATSRDRDSTYNEQFF,TGTGCCACCAGCAGAGATCGGGACAGTACTTACAATGAGCAGTTCTTC
TRBV19,NA,TRBJ2-6,TRBD1,CASSTDRFISGANVLTF,TGTGCCAGTAGTACGGACAGGTTCATCTCTGGGGCCAACGTCCTGACTTTC
TRBV9,once,TRBJ2-3,TRBD1,CASSVQGADTQYF,TGTGCCAGCAGCGTACAGGGGGCAGATACGCAGTATTTT
TRBV6-2/TRBV6-3,NA,TRBJ2-1,TRBD1,CASSYRDRVNEQFF,TGTGCCAGCAGTTACAGGGACAGGGTCAATGAGCAGTTCTTC
TRBV5-5,NA,TRBJ1-3,NA,CASSFVTGPSGNTIYF,TGTGCCAGCAGCTTCGTAACAGGTCCCTCTGGAAACACCATATATTTT
TRBV4-3,NA,TRBJ1-2,TRBD1,CASSQDSGGYGYTF,TGCGCCAGCAGCCAAGATTCAGGGGGTTATGGCTACACCTTC
TRBV6-2/TRBV6-3,NA,TRBJ1-2,TRBD1,CASSYEDRVWGYTF,TGTGCCAGCAGTTACGAAGACAGGGTCTGGGGCTACACCTTC
TRBV12-3/TRBV12-4,NA,TRBJ1-3,NA,CASNRGENTIYF,TGTGCCAGCAATCGGGGGGAAAACACCATATATTTT
TRBV4-1,few,TRBJ1-5,NA,CASSQNFGPLPQHF,TGCGCCAGCAGCCAAAATTTCGGCCCGCTGCCCCAGCATTTT
TRBV6-1,NA,TRBJ2-6,TRBD1,CASSEQGASANVLTF,TGTGCCAGCAGTGAACAGGGGGCAAGCGCCAACGTCCTGACTTTC
TRBV18,NA,TRBJ2-5,TRBD1,CASSYGQGETQYF,TGTGCCAGCTCTTACGGACAGGGAGAGACCCAGTACTTC
TRBV6-5,NA,TRBJ1-4,TRBD1,CASCSSTGLNEKLFF,TGTGCCAGCTGCTCATCGACAGGGTTAAATGAAAAACTGTTTTTT
TRBV5-1,NA,TRBJ2-3,TRBD2,CASSLAGGPTDTQYF,TGCGCCAGCAGCTTGGCGGGGGGGCCCACAGATACGCAGTATTTT
TRBV6-5,NA,TRBJ2-1,NA,CASRVGPYNEQFF,TGTGCCAGCAGGGTAGGACCCTACAATGAGCAGTTCTTC
TRBV7-9,few,TRBJ1-6,TRBD1,CASSQGQGQNSPLHF,TGTGCCAGCAGCCAAGGACAGGGTCAGAATTCACCCCTCCACTTT
TRBV19,NA,TRBJ2-2,NA,CASSLAGWTGELFF,TGTGCCAGTAGTTTAGCAGGGTGGACCGGGGAGCTGTTTTTT
TRBV12-5,NA,TRBJ1-4,NA,CASGLVGGGEKLFF,TGTGCTAGTGGTTTGGTAGGCGGAGGGGAAAAACTGTTTTTT
TRBV13,NA,TRBJ2-6,TRBD2,CASSSRASGGASGANVLTF,TGTGCCAGCAGCTCGAGGGCTAGCGGGGGGGCCTCAGGGGCCAACGTCCTGACTTTC
TRBV3-1/TRBV3-2,once,TRBJ2-3,NA,CASSQGVADTQYF,TGTGCCAGCAGCCAGGGAGTGGCAGATACGCAGTATTTT
TRBV29-1,NA,TRBJ1-1,NA,CSVKTGNTEAFF,TGCAGCGTTAAAACGGGGAACACTGAAGCTTTCTTT
TRBV10-2,NA,TRBJ2-3,TRBD2,CASNPRLAGADTQYF,TGCGCCAGCAATCCGCGACTAGCGGGCGCAGATACGCAGTATTTT
TRBV2,NA,TRBJ1-4,NA,CASSEAYTEKLFF,TGTGCCAGCAGTGAAGCCTATACTGAAAAACTGTTTTTT
TRBV5-1,NA,TRBJ2-3,TRBD2,CASSQGTSPEEYF,TGCGCCAGCAGCCAAGGGACTAGCCCGGAGGAGTATTTT
TRBV5-1,NA,TRBJ2-3,NA,CASSLTQGRTDTQYF,TGCGCCAGCAGCTTGACTCAGGGGAGGACAGATACGCAGTATTTT
TRBV5-4,NA,TRBJ2-3,NA,CASSLGDPTDTQYF,TGTGCCAGCAGCTTAGGGGACCCCACAGATACGCAGTATTTT
TRBV6-6,NA,TRBJ2-1,NA,CASSREGGSYNEQFF,TGTGCCAGCAGTAGGGAGGGGGGCTCCTACAATGAGCAGTTCTTC
TRBV19,NA,TRBJ2-5,TRBD1,CASSTGGQETQYF,TGTGCCAGTAGTACAGGGGGCCAAGAGACCCAGTACTTC
TRBV3-1/TRBV3-2,NA,TRBJ1-2,TRBD1,CASSQDRAGQGSYGYTF,TGTGCCAGCAGCCAAGATCGGGCGGGACAGGGCTCATATGGCTACACCTTC
TRBV19,NA,TRBJ2-1,TRBD1,CASSIWLTGALYNEQFF,TGTGCCAGTAGTATATGGCTGACAGGGGCCCTTTACAATGAGCAGTTCTTC
TRBV2,once,TRBJ2-2,TRBD1,CASTDRVSGGELFF,TGTGCCAGCACGGACAGGGTATCGGGCGGGGAGCTGTTTTTT
TRBV25-1,NA,TRBJ2-3,TRBD2,CASSESLAGGTDTQYF,TGTGCCAGCAGTGAGTCTCTAGCGGGGGGCACAGATACGCAGTATTTT
TRBV6-1,NA,TRBJ1-2,NA,CASSEARGYYGYTF,TGTGCCAGCAGTGAAGCCAGGGGTTACTATGGCTACACCTTC
TRBV5-1,NA,TRBJ1-2,TRBD1,CASSLEGADGYTF,TGCGCCAGCAGCTTGGAGGGGGCGGATGGCTACACCTTC
TRBV7-2,NA,TRBJ2-4,NA,CASRTNTNIQYF,TGTGCCAGCAGGACTAATACCAACATTCAGTACTTC
TRBV6-5,NA,TRBJ1-1,TRBD1,CASSYTDRGPEAFF,TGTGCCAGCAGTTACACCGACAGGGGGCCGGAAGCTTTCTTT
TRBV5-1,NA,TRBJ2-1,NA,CASSSGGWQGRDEQFF,TGCGCCAGCAGCTCCGGGGGGTGGCAGGGGAGGGATGAGCAGTTCTTC
TRBV18,NA,TRBJ1-3,NA,CASSPNSGNTIYF,TGTGCCAGCTCACCAAACTCTGGAAACACCATATATTTT
TRBV19,NA,TRBJ1-5,NA,CASSIGAGDQPQHF,TGTGCCAGTAGTATAGGGGCAGGAGATCAGCCCCAGCATTTT
TRBV3-1/TRBV3-2,once,TRBJ2-5,TRBD1,CASSRQGAETQYF,TGTGCCAGCAGTCGGCAGGGGGCGGAGACCCAGTACTTC
TRBV12-1,NA,TRBJ1-4,NA,CASTGGLVANEKLFF,TGTGCCAGCACTGGGGGGCTGGTAGCTAATGAAAAACTGTTTTTT
TRBV19,NA,TRBJ1-4,NA,CASSSPGFNEKLFF,TGTGCCAGTAGCAGTCCAGGGTTTAATGAAAAACTGTTTTTT
TRBV9,NA,TRBJ2-2,TRBD2,CASSVERGGRSGELFF,TGTGCCAGCAGCGTAGAGCGGGGGGGGCGGTCCGGGGAGCTGTTTTTT
TRBV2,NA,TRBJ2-3,NA,CASSDIKGRYF,TGTGCCAGCAGTGATATCAAGGGCCGGTATTTT
TRBV19,NA,TRBJ1-6,NA,CASTPRTPDNSPLHF,TGTGCCAGTACGCCTCGGACACCGGATAATTCACCCCTCCACTTT
TRBV3-1/TRBV3-2,NA,TRBJ1-2,NA,CASSLRHYGYTF,TGTGCCAGCAGCCTCCGCCACTATGGCTACACCTTC
TRBV18,NA,TRBJ2-1,NA,CASSPPGLPNEQFF,TGTGCCAGCTCACCGCCGGGACTTCCTAATGAGCAGTTCTTC
TRBV7-2,NA,TRBJ1-2,NA,CASSLGGRVTNYGYTF,TGTGCCAGCAGCTTAGGCGGCAGGGTGACTAACTATGGCTACACCTTC
TRBV3-1/TRBV3-2,NA,TRBJ2-1,NA,CASSQAYLHNEQFF,TGTGCCAGCAGCCAAGCTTACCTCCACAATGAGCAGTTCTTC
TRBV5-1,NA,TRBJ1-4,TRBD1,CASSLDRNEKLFF,TGCGCCAGCAGCCTGGACAGGAATGAAAAACTGTTTTTT
TRBV10-1,few,TRBJ1-2,TRBD1,CASSESVSGGAGGYTF,TGCGCCAGCAGTGAGTCGGTGTCAGGGGGCGCTGGGGGCTACACCTTC
TRBV2,NA,TRBJ1-1,TRBD1,CASRRTGNTEAFF,TGTGCCAGCAGAAGGACAGGGAACACTGAAGCTTTCTTT